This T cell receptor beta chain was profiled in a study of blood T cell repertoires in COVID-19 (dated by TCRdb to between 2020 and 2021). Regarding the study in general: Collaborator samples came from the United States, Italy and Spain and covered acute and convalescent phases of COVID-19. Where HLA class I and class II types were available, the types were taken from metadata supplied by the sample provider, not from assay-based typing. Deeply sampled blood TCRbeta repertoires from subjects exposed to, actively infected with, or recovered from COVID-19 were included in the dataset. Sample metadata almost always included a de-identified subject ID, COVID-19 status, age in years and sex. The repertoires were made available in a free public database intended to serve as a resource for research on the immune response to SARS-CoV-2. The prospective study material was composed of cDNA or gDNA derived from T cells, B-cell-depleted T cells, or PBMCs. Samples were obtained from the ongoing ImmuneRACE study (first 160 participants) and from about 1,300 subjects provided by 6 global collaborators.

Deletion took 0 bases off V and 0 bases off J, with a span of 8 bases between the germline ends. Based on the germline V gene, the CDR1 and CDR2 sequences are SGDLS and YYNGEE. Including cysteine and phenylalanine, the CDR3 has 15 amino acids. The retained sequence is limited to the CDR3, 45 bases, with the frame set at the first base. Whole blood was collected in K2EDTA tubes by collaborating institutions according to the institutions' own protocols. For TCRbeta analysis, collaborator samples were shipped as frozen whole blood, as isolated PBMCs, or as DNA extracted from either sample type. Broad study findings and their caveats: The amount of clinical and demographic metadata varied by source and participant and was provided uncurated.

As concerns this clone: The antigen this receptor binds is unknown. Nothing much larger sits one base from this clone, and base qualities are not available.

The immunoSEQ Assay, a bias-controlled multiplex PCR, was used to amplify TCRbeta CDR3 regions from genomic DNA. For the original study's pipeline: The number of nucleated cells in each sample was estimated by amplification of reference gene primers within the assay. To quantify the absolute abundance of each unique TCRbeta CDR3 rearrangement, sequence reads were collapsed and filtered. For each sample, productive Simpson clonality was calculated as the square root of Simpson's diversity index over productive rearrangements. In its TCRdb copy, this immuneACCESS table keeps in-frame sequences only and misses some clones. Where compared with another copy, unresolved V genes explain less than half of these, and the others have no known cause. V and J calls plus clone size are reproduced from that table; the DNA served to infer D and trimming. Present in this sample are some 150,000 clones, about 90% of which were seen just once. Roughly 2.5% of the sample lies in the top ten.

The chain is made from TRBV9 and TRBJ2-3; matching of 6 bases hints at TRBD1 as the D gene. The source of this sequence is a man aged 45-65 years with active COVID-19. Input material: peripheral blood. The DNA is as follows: TGTGCCAGCAGCGTAGTTGGACAGAGCACAGATACGCAGTATTTT. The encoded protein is CASSVVGQSTDTQYF.